This entry concerns a single T cell receptor (beta chain). What it binds is not known. The treatment was: roughly 11-day PBMC culture with coronavirus spike peptide pools or control peptides (ViraFEST assay). Gathering of the CD4+ T cells, from the unexposed donor, took place before the COVID-19 pandemic (2011-2018). The data belong to a study of vaccination and CD4 T cells after COVID-19. Overall study results and limits: Convalescent patients displayed a median about 86% of reactive clones emerging only post-vaccination.

The CDR3 contains 14 residues. Trimming stripped 4 bases from V and 3 bases from J, with 12 bases between. Sequencing of cultured CD4+ T cell DNA used the Oncomine TCR Beta short-read assay. In TCRdb, the PCR reads were re-called with MiXCR into one record per CDR3 protein. The sample lists about 6,900 distinct CDR3 sequences; about 30% were seen once. The sample consisted of CD4+ T cells from blood, cultured in vitro. The source of this sequence is a human donor in good health. The chain is built from TRBV12-3 or TRBV12-4 and TRBJ1-2; D may be TRBD1 (6 bases). The CDR3 sequence is CASSSRGTDYGYTF. The CDR3, as DNA: TGTGCCAGCAGTTCCAGGGGAACGGACTATGGCTACACCTTC.